The rows below give T cell receptor beta chains drawn from one sample of a study of T cell repertoires in cytomegalovirus infection. Their antigens remain unidentified. TCRdb used MiXCR to reprocess the reads, holding one entry per CDR3 protein. The table includes 450,000 to 650,000 distinct CDR3 sequences, about 39% detected once. Here the sequenced sample was cultured PBMCs, taken from culture after CMV antigen stimulation. The receptors derive from a human donor in good health (CMV status not recorded). Some clones in this sample may be carry-over from other donors' samples. The conserved cysteine and the conserved F or W are not part of the CDR3 here.

v_call	cdr3_aa
TRBV7-2	ASSSQIQGLLSTDTQY
TRBV11-2	ASSLSVLRNTGELF
TRBV2	ASQSQGSSYNSPLH
TRBV6-2/TRBV6-3	ASSYSRGFLRNEQF
TRBV7-2	ASSQLPYNEQF
TRBV7-9	ASSLAASLDTQY
TRBV12-5	ASGTPGYNEQF
TRBV7-8	ASSKREADNEQF
TRBV6-2/TRBV6-3	ASSYSRGLQPQH
TRBV7-6	AWKGGLAFAQF
TRBV4-1	ASSQVFAGGSEQY
TRBV12-3/TRBV12-4	ASGTTGRPQPQH
TRBV6-6	ASSRRDALDSF
TRBV12-3/TRBV12-4	ASSQKPQGLRGELF
TRBV6-2/TRBV6-3	ASSYSISGIQGEQY
TRBV7-2	ASSSSQLETQY
TRBV5-4	ASSLLRASSYNEQF
TRBV28	ASSLGRYSGNTIY
TRBV6-1	ASRPFREVNQPQH
TRBV10-3	AISERAGQGASYT
TRBV7-2	ASSLPRQGRSGEQY
TRBV7-8	ASSLAQANNYGYT
TRBV6-6	ASKLAGYVETQY
TRBV12-3/TRBV12-4	ASSPGYIRDHSY
TRBV4-2	ASSPSGGEHNEQF
TRBV7-8	ASSRKRLAGGNEQF
TRBV2	AILRRITNTGELF
TRBV7-4	ASSLEMAGGRERDTQY
TRBV7-2	ASSLVAGVYNQPQH
TRBV10-2	ASSLSGAGTGELF
TRBV9	ASSVGTLAPTGELF
TRBV7-8	ASSPRQGDNEQF
TRBV7-9	ASSLGRPSSEKLF
TRBV7-2	ASSPGQGGEAF
TRBV7-8	ASSQWWTSGRGSTDTQY
TRBV7-2	ASSPGGYSPLH
TRBV7-2	ASSLRGQYQETQY
TRBV7-2	ASSPLGEYSNQPQH
TRBV27	ASSFGSGGPTDTQY
TRBV11-2	ASRRGYGTGELF
TRBV12-5	ASGLVRAGAHEQY
TRBV20-1	SATQGNQETQY
TRBV5-1	ASAQGSNEKLF
TRBV7-2	ASSAGAVETQY
TRBV6-1	ASSRGHQYEQY
TRBV7-8	ASSWKVLDTQY
TRBV27	ASSLSPVRKRYEQY
TRBV6-1	ASSEARGLAKNIQY
TRBV28	ASRGVEYEQY
TRBV7-2	ASSLGVSSGTEAF
TRBV7-9	ASSLGSGEKLF
TRBV19	ASSMAGTGSPDP
TRBV7-6	ASSLAVLATNEKLF
TRBV6-5	ASSSAGALNEQF
TRBV12-3/TRBV12-4	ASSFLENEQF
TRBV5-4	ASSLDRRDGYT